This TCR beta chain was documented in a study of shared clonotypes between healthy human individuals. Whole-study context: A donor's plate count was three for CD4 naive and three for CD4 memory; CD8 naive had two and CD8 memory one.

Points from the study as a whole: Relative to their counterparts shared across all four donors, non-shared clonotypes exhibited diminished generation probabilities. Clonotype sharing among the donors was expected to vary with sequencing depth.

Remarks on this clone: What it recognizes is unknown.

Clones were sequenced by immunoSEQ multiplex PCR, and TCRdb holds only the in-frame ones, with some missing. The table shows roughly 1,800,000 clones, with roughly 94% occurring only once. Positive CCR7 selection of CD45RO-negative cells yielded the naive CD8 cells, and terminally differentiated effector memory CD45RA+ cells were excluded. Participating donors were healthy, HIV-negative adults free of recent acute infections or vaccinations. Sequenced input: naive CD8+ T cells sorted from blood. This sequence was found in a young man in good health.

CDR3 nucleotides: TGTGCCAGCAGTTTCTGGACGGGAGGAGGGGAGCAACTGTTTTTT. Translated: CASSFWTGGGEQLFF. The rearrangement uses TRBV6-6 and TRBJ1-4, with D perhaps matching TRBD1 (5 bases). The CDR3 contains 15 residues. V lost 4 bases, J lost 12 bases, and 21 bases lay in between. Per the germline V gene, CDR1 is MNHNY and CDR2 is SVGAGI (reference sequence).